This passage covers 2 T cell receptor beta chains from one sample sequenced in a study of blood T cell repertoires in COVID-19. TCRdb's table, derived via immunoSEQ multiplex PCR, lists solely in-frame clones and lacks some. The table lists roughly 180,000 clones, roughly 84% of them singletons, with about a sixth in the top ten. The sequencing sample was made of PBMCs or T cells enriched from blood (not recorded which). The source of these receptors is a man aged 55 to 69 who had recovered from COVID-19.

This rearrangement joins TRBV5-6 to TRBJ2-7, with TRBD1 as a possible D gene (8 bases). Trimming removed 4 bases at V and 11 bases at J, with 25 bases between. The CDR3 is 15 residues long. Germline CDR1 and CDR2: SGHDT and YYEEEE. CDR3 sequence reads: CASSTAGTGPTKEYF. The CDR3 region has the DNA TGTGCCAGCAGCACAGCGGGGACAGGACCTACGAAGGAGTACTTC.

This CDR3 reads CASSQGVANTGELFF. In DNA, the CDR3 is TGTGCCAGCAGCCAAGGAGTCGCGAACACCGGGGAGCTGTTTTTT. This chain links TRBV3-1 (or the pseudogene TRBV3-2) with TRBJ2-2, with no clear D. The CDR3 has 15 residues. V lost 1 base and J lost 0, with 6 bases in between. In germline, CDR1 is LGHDT, CDR2 YNNKEL (reference sequence).